This T cell receptor beta chain was sequenced for a study of blood T cell repertoires in COVID-19. Libraries were prepared by immunoSEQ multiplex PCR; TCRdb keeps only in-frame clonotypes and omits some of them. The data contain just over 80,000 clones, approximately 90% of them singletons. The TCR originated in a woman aged 50 to 65 with acute COVID-19. Material for sequencing was PBMCs or T cells enriched from blood (not recorded which).

The CDR3 loop reads CASSVLSGTAFF. CDR3 DNA: TGTGCCAGCAGTGTATTAAGCGGAACGGCTTTCTTT. V and J are TRBV2 and TRBJ1-1, with D unresolved. V lost 4 bases to trimming and J lost 11 bases, with 14 bases between them. This CDR3 has 12 amino acids. Germline V CDR1 and CDR2: SNHLY, FYNNEI. The full variable domain, with the rest looked up from reference TRBV2 and TRBJ1-1, is EPEVTQTPSHQVTQMGQEVILRCVPISNHLYFYWYRQILGQKVEFLVSFYNNEISEKSEIFDDQFSVERPDGSNFTLKIRSTKLEDSAMYFCASSVLSGTAFFGQGTRLTVV.